The following is a T cell receptor beta chain sequence with its context. Its antigen is unidentified. V lost 6 bases, J lost 3 bases, and 19 bases lay in between. Per germline, CDR1 SQVTM and CDR2 ANQGSEA. The CDR3 length is 15 residues. These data come from a study of shared clonotypes between healthy human individuals. Study-wide context: Donors had three CD4 naive, three CD4 memory, two CD8 naive and one CD8 memory plate apiece.

Regarding the study as a whole: Naive subsets, compared against memory subsets, generally had larger estimated richness values. Approximately 5.3% was the fraction of naive CD4 clonotypes found shared across a few donors.

CD8 cells regarded as naive lacked CD45RO, were positively chosen for CCR7, and omitted terminally differentiated effector memory CD45RA+ cells. Clones were read by immunoSEQ multiplex PCR, and TCRdb kept only the in-frame ones, dropping some. The table records about 2,200,000 clones, about 93% of them present only once. This rearrangement joins TRBV29-1 to TRBJ2-3; tentative D call: TRBD2 (5 bases). Sequenced: naive CD8+ T cells from PBMCs. The sequence came from a young man in good health. Some clones in this sample may be carry-over from other donors' samples. CDR3 protein: CSVGLGRTATDTQYF. The CDR3 DNA reads as TGCAGCGTGGGCTTGGGGAGAACAGCTACAGATACGCAGTATTTT.